This T cell receptor (beta chain) comes out of a study of blood T cell repertoires in COVID-19. About the study: Acute and convalescent COVID-19 specimens originated in the United States, Italy and Spain. T cells, B-cell-depleted T cells, or PBMCs supplied cDNA or gDNA.

The method was immunoSEQ multiplex PCR; TCRdb's version includes in-frame clones alone and lacks a portion of them. The sample carries under 70,000 clones, about 89% recorded once. Sequenced: peripheral blood. The TCR originated in a woman aged 60-75 years with active or convalescent COVID-19.

The CDR3 bases are TGTGCCAGCAGTTACTCCGGGACTAGCGGGCTTGAGCAGTTCTTC. This sequence encodes CASSYSGTSGLEQFF. J is TRBJ2-1 and V is TRBV6-5, with 12 bases identical to TRBD2. Germline V gives CDR1 MNHEY, CDR2 SVGAGI. CDR3 length: 15 residues. V lost 0 bases, J lost 9 bases, and 3 bases stayed unmatched.